This T cell receptor beta chain is drawn from a study of blood T cell repertoires in COVID-19. Study context: The United States, Italy and Spain provided the acute and convalescent COVID-19 samples. From T cells, B-cell-depleted T cells, or PBMCs came the material, which was cDNA or gDNA.

Trimming left V 9 bases short and J 5 bases short, with 10 bases between. The CDR3 loop spans 11 amino acids. Per the germline V gene, CDR1 is LNHDA and CDR2 is SQIVND (reference sequence). In the study's own analysis: Reference gene primer amplification gave nucleated cell count estimates. Generated by immunoSEQ multiplex PCR, the TCRdb table keeps only in-frame clones and is missing some. That table supplies the V and J calls and clone size; D and trimming were determined from the DNA. The table shows about 160,000 clones, with roughly 89% occurring only once. The chain is built from TRBV19 and TRBJ1-1; D not certain. This TCR came from a woman aged 55-69 years who had recovered from COVID-19. Input material: peripheral blood. This CDR3 is CASGWRTEAFF. CDR3 coding DNA: TGTGCCAGCGGGTGGAGGACTGAAGCTTTCTTT.